This entry lists 25 T cell receptor beta chains sequenced from one sample in a study of CD8 T cells in ankylosing spondylitis. Whole-study results and caveats: Ankylosing spondylitis blood appeared to be characterized by a TCR beta motif of under 10 highly homologous variants.

No antigens are known for them. TCRdb processed the 5' RACE reads anew with MiXCR; each CDR3 protein has one entry. The repertoire has around 890,000 distinct CDR3 sequences, about an eighth of them found once; the top ten carry roughly 0.51%. Sequences were obtained from blood, either unsorted or a sorted T cell fraction (not recorded which). The receptors shown here come from a male donor with ankylosing spondylitis.

In its sample, this clonotype was seen a few times. J is TRBJ1-1 and V is TRBV5-1; D ambiguous. V lost 5 bases to trimming and J lost 0 bases, with 14 bases between them. In germline, CDR1 is SGHRS, CDR2 YFSETQ. The CDR3 extends over 15 amino acids. The DNA for the CDR3 is TGCGCCAGCAGTTCAGGACGGACTCTGAACACTGAAGCTTTCTTT. Amino acid sequence: CASSSGRTLNTEAFF.

The V call is TRBV5-1, the J call TRBJ2-5, with no clear D. There are 13 residues in the CDR3. Trimming took 2 bases from V and 5 from J, leaving 10 bases between them. Looked up from germline, CDR1 is SGHRS and CDR2 is YFSETQ. The CDR3 nucleotides read TGCGCCAGCAGCTTCAGTGACGAGGAGACCCAGTACTTC. Its protein is CASSFSDEETQYF. The entire variable domain, with the rest obtained from reference TRBV5-1 and TRBJ2-5, is as follows: KAGVTQTPRYLIKTRGQQVTLSCSPISGHRSVSWYQQTPGQGLQFLFEYFSETQRNKGNFPGRFSGRQFSNSRSEMNVSTLELGDSALYLCASSFSDEETQYFGPGTRLLVL.

The rearrangement uses TRBV7-2 and TRBJ1-4; D remains ambiguous. This CDR3 is 15 amino acids long. CDR1 and CDR2 (germline): SGHTA, FQGNSA. The V and J ends lost 1 base and 0 bases respectively, with 6 bases between them. The CDR3 region has the DNA TGTGCCAGCAGCTTAGGCTGGGCAACTAATGAAAAACTGTTTTTT. Translating it yields CASSLGWATNEKLFF.

About this clonotype: The junction does not match germline at one end; this may be a read error. The rearrangement links TRBV2 to TRBJ2-7, with TRBD2 as a possible D gene (6 bases). Germline lookup yields CDR1 SNHLY and CDR2 FYNNEI. The CDR3 is 14 residues long. The CDR3 is CASRTSPGTDFGHF. The DNA for the CDR3 is TGTGCCAGCAGGACTAGTCCCGGGACGGACTTCGGACACTTC.

This chain links TRBV6-2 or TRBV6-3 with TRBJ2-1; 11 bases match TRBD1. In germline, CDR1 is MNHEY, CDR2 SVGEGT. J gave up 5 bases and V 9 bases, and 9 bases lay outside the gene matches. The CDR3 spans 15 residues. CDR3 sequence: CASWMDRGRHNEQFF. In DNA form, the CDR3 reads TGTGCCAGTTGGATGGACAGGGGGCGGCACAATGAGCAGTTCTTC.

The CDR3 sequence is CASSGTAAYNEQFF. CDR3 DNA: TGCGCCAGCAGCGGGACTGCGGCCTACAATGAGCAGTTCTTC. The rearrangement links TRBV5-1 to TRBJ2-1, with D perhaps matching TRBD2 (6 bases). The germline V gene encodes CDR1 SGHRS and CDR2 YFSETQ. V lost 4 bases to trimming and J lost 2 bases, with 10 bases between them. This CDR3 spans 14 amino acids.

The V and J genes are TRBV7-9 and TRBJ2-7; D is unclear. The V gene's germline CDR1 is SEHNR and CDR2 FQNEAQ (reference sequence). The CDR3 contains 14 residues. Trimming stripped 5 bases from V and 0 bases from J, with 11 bases between. DNA for the CDR3: TGTGCCAGCAGCCCCCGGAGTAGCTCCTACGAGCAGTACTTC. Residues: CASSPRSSSYEQYF. Filled out from reference TRBV7-9 and TRBJ2-7, the complete variable domain reads DTGVSQNPRHKITKRGQNVTFRCDPISEHNRLYWYRQTLGQGPEFLTYFQNEAQLEKSRLLSDRFSAERPKGSFSTLEIQRTEQGDSAMYLCASSPRSSSYEQYFGPGTRLTVT.

This clonotype was observed a handful of times. The rearrangement uses TRBV7-2 and TRBJ1-2; D gene ambiguous. The V end was cut by 5 bases, the J end by 3 bases, with 13 bases between. The germline V gene encodes CDR1 SGHTA and CDR2 FQGNSA. The CDR3 is 14 residues long. Here the CDR3 reads CASSPGREDYGYTF. In nucleotides, the CDR3 is TGTGCCAGCAGCCCCGGGCGGGAGGACTATGGCTACACCTTC. Drawing the rest from reference TRBV7-2 and TRBJ1-2, the complete variable domain is GAGVSQSPSNKVTEKGKDVELRCDPISGHTALYWYRQSLGQGLEFLIYFQGNSAPDKSGLPSDRFSAERTGGSVSTLTIQRTQQEDSAVYLCASSPGREDYGYTFGSGTRLTVV.

The sample holds a few counts of this clonotype. V is TRBV6-5 and J is TRBJ1-1, with a weak D call TRBD1 (6 bases). V lost 0 bases, J lost 11 bases, and 10 bases lay in between. CDR1 and CDR2 from the germline V gene are MNHEY and SVGAGI. The CDR3 is 12 amino acids. For the CDR3, the DNA is TGTGCCAGCAGTTACTCCGCGGGGGCCGCTTTCTTT. Protein sequence: CASSYSAGAAFF.

V gene TRBV7-9 combines with J gene TRBJ1-1; D call uncertain. The CDR3 is made up of 17 amino acids. V was cut by 5 bases and J by 4 bases, with 23 bases left in between. In germline, CDR1 is SEHNR, CDR2 FQNEAQ (reference sequence). The CDR3 coding sequence is TGTGCCAGCAGCCTACTCCTTGGTGATACTACCCCCACTGAAGCTTTCTTT. It codes for CASSLLLGDTTPTEAFF.

The rearrangement joins TRBV12-3 or TRBV12-4 to TRBJ1-5; a possible D gene is TRBD1 (5 bases). V was clipped by 6 bases and J by 5 bases, with 14 bases between them. The CDR3 has 14 amino acids. CDR3 in DNA: TGTGCCAGCAGCTCAAGGGGCCCTTATCAGCCCCAGCATTTT. Translated: CASSSRGPYQPQHF.

V usage is TRBV7-4 and J usage is TRBJ1-4, with 7 bases that match TRBD1. Germline-derived CDR1 and CDR2 are SGHVT and SQSDAQ. The CDR3 spans 15 residues. Unmatched junction bases numbered 9, after V lost 4 bases and J lost 7 bases. Here the CDR3 reads CASSSQGKGVEKLFF. The CDR3 coding sequence is TGTGCCAGCAGCTCACAGGGGAAGGGAGTTGAAAAACTGTTTTTT. Combining the CDR3 with reference TRBV7-4 and TRBJ1-4 gives the whole variable domain GAGVSQSPRYKVAKRGRDVALRCDSISGHVTLYWYRQTLGQGSEVLTYSQSDAQRDKSGRPSGRFSAERPERSVSTLKIQRTEQGDSAVYLCASSSQGKGVEKLFFGSGTQLSVL.

V and J are TRBV12-2 and TRBJ2-1; the table's D gene call, TRBD2, was not cross checked with the DNA. TRBV12-2 represents a pseudogene. The CDR3 has 13 amino acids. CDR3 nucleotides: TGTGCAAGTCGCTTAGCTAGCGGGAGGCTACAGTTCTTC. The encoded protein is CASRLASGRLQFF.

The table lists this clonotype with a few counts. This sequence joins TRBV27 and TRBJ1-2; D is undetermined. This CDR3 has 15 amino acids. V shed 5 bases and J shed 1 base, with 14 bases lying between them. Germline CDR1 is MNHEY and CDR2 is SMNVEV (reference sequence). The CDR3 region has the DNA TGTGCCAGCAGTGGCGTTGGAACCTTTAACTATGGCTACACCTTC. Translation: CASSGVGTFNYGYTF.

This clonotype was counted ten times or more. The chain carries TRBV20-1 and TRBJ1-1, with D unclear. Germline CDR1 and CDR2: DFQATT and SNEGSKA (reference sequence). This CDR3 has 14 residues. Trimming took 2 bases from V and 0 from J, leaving 10 bases between them. The CDR3 protein is CSARLANMNTEAFF. The CDR3 region has the DNA TGCAGTGCTAGATTGGCAAACATGAACACTGAAGCTTTCTTT.

Only a few counts were recorded for this clonotype. The V gene is TRBV28, the J gene TRBJ2-5; tentatively, D is TRBD2 (6 bases). The germline V gene has CDR1 MDHEN and CDR2 SYDVKM. V was pared by 2 bases and J by 0 bases, with 10 bases between. This CDR3 is built from 15 residues. This CDR3 is CASSLPRGYQETQYF. CDR3 DNA: TGTGCCAGCAGTTTACCACGGGGGTACCAAGAGACCCAGTACTTC.

J is TRBJ2-1 and V is TRBV20-1; TRBD2 aligns across 10 bases. The germline CDR1 and CDR2 sequences are DFQATT and SNEGSKA (reference sequence). Trimming removed 3 bases from V and 9 bases from J; junction bases left unmatched: 8. The CDR3 has 14 amino acids. The CDR3, as DNA: TGCAGTGCTAGTCCAGCGGGAGGGCCGAGTGAGCAGTTCTTC. This encodes CSASPAGGPSEQFF.

Only a few counts were recorded for this clonotype. CDR3 sequence (DNA): TGTGCCAGCAGTTTTGCGGAAGCCTCCTACGAGCAGTACTTC. It codes for CASSFAEASYEQYF. This rearrangement joins TRBV28 to TRBJ2-7; D is unresolved. Trimming removed 3 bases from V and 0 bases from J, with 9 bases in between. The germline V gene has CDR1 MDHEN and CDR2 SYDVKM. The CDR3 is 14 residues long.

The chain links TRBV20-1 to TRBJ2-1; D is possibly TRBD1 or TRBD2 (6 bases each). This CDR3 has 12 amino acids. V was cut by 6 bases and J by 8 bases, with 14 bases left in between. The germline CDR1 and CDR2 sequences are DFQATT and SNEGSKA (reference sequence). CDR3 sequence (DNA): TGCAGTGCCCCGGGGGCTAATTATGAGCAGTTCTTC. Translation: CSAPGANYEQFF.

This clonotype came up a few times. V gene TRBV5-6 combines with J gene TRBJ1-1; D is uncertain. With 4 bases removed from V and 2 bases from J, the gap between germline ends came to 15 bases. The CDR3 sequence is 15 residues long. Per the germline V gene, CDR1 is SGHDT and CDR2 is YYEEEE. In DNA form, the CDR3 reads TGTGCCAGCAGCCACCGACGCAATCTCAACACTGAAGCTTTCTTT. Protein: CASSHRRNLNTEAFF.

This clonotype was picked up a small number of times. The V call is TRBV6-5, the J call TRBJ1-5; D is unclear. CDR1 and CDR2 (germline): MNHEY, SVGAGI. V was trimmed by 0 bases and J by 4 bases, leaving 13 bases between them. The CDR3 runs to 16 residues. The CDR3 region is CASSYSAFPRNQPQHF. For the CDR3, the DNA is TGTGCCAGCAGTTACTCGGCATTTCCCCGTAATCAGCCCCAGCATTTT.

The chain employs TRBV5-6 and TRBJ1-1; D is unclear. Germline V gene data show CDR1 as SGHDT and CDR2 as YYEEEE. This CDR3 contains 16 residues. V was cut by 4 bases and J by 1 base, with 17 bases left in between. The CDR3 loop is CASSGDWKRWNTEAFF. For the CDR3, the DNA is TGTGCCAGCAGCGGGGATTGGAAGCGATGGAACACTGAAGCTTTCTTT.

This clonotype came up many times. This chain connects TRBV20-1 to TRBJ1-1; a possible D gene is TRBD1 (5 bases). CDR3 length: 13 amino acids. Germline values: CDR1 DFQATT, CDR2 SNEGSKA (reference sequence). The V end lost 6 bases, the J end lost 3 bases, and 14 bases lay between the germline ends. Here the CDR3 DNA reads TGCAGTGCCAGCAGCGGGGGGGACACTGAAGCTTTCTTT. Translated: CSASSGGDTEAFF.

This clonotype has a handful of counts. The rearrangement uses TRBV20-1 and TRBJ2-1; TRBD1 matches at 7 bases. This CDR3 has 17 residues. In germline, CDR1 is DFQATT, CDR2 SNEGSKA (reference sequence). V shed 1 base and J 1 base; nucleotides not matched to a gene: 10. CDR3 sequence: CSARAVPTGPSYNEQFF. The DNA for the CDR3 is TGCAGTGCTAGAGCCGTCCCGACAGGGCCGTCCTACAATGAGCAGTTCTTC.

This clonotype was recorded many times. The chain joins TRBV12-3 or TRBV12-4 to TRBJ1-4, with no clear D. The ends were cut back, 5 bases at V and 5 bases at J, with 6 bases in the middle. CDR3 length equals 12 residues. CDR3 sequence: CASSRFNEKLFF. DNA of the CDR3: TGTGCCAGCAGTAGGTTCAATGAAAAACTGTTTTTT.